The entry that follows covers one T cell receptor (beta chain) sequence. The germline CDR1 and CDR2 sequences are SNHLY and FYNNEI. V dropped 8 bases and J dropped 1 base, with 12 bases sitting between them. This CDR3 is built from 14 residues. Sequencing was performed with immunoSEQ multiplex PCR; in TCRdb, only in-frame clones are kept and a portion is missing. Among around 28,000 clones listed, around nine tenths were seen once. The data originate from a study of control samples from healthy donors and cancer patients. The V and J genes are TRBV2 and TRBJ1-3, with TRBD1 as a possible D gene (5 bases). The source is a woman aged 35 to 49 with lung cancer. Sequencing was performed on PBMCs. In nucleotides, the CDR3 is TGTGCCAGCCGAAAACGGGGGTCTGGAAACACCATATATTTT. Translating it yields CASRKRGSGNTIYF. Looking up the rest from reference TRBV2 and TRBJ1-3 gives the full variable domain: EPEVTQTPSHQVTQMGQEVILRCVPISNHLYFYWYRQILGQKVEFLVSFYNNEISEKSEIFDDQFSVERPDGSNFTLKIRSTKLEDSAMYFCASRKRGSGNTIYFGEGSWLTVV.